The 7 T cell receptor beta chains listed next were all sequenced from one sample in a study of blood T cell repertoires in COVID-19. Only in-frame clones appear in the TCRdb table, and some are missing; sequencing was by immunoSEQ multiplex PCR. The sample records about 120,000 clones, approximately 81% being singletons. The sample comprised peripheral blood. These receptors all stem from a man between 40 and 49 years old with active or convalescent COVID-19.

This chain uses TRBV28 with TRBJ1-2; 10 nucleotides agree with TRBD1. The CDR3 extends over 13 amino acids. The germline V gene has CDR1 MDHEN and CDR2 SYDVKM. Trimming took 10 bases from V and 8 from J; bases not matched to a gene: 10. CDR3 in DNA: TGTGCCATCCTCCTCGGGACAGGGGTAGGCTACACCTTC. Protein sequence: CAILLGTGVGYTF.

The CDR3 coding sequence is TGCGCCAGCAGCCAAGATGGGTGGGGGGGCGATCAGCCCCAGCATTTT. Translating gives CASSQDGWGGDQPQHF. This chain uses TRBV4-3 with TRBJ1-5, with D maybe TRBD1 (6 bases). Germline assignment: CDR1 LGHNA and CDR2 YSLEER. V gave up 0 bases and J gave up 5 bases, with 14 bases separating them. The CDR3 contains 16 residues.

The chain couples TRBV29-1 to TRBJ2-3, with TRBD1 matching over 7 bases. Germline loops: CDR1 SQVTM, CDR2 ANQGSEA. Trimming at V came to 5 bases and at J to 4 bases, leaving 6 bases not matched to a gene. The CDR3 spans 13 residues. The CDR3 loop reads CSVTQGTSDTQYF. CDR3 DNA: TGCAGCGTTACACAGGGGACGTCAGATACGCAGTATTTT.

This clone was found a few times. The genes are TRBV19 and TRBJ2-2, with D possibly TRBD1 on 5 matching bases. This CDR3 contains 15 residues. V lost 6 bases and J lost 7, with 18 bases in between. The germline V gene has CDR1 LNHDA and CDR2 SQIVND (reference sequence). In nucleotides, the CDR3 is TGTGCCAGTAGCCCCTCACCCGCAGGGTACGGGGAGCTGTTTTTT. Translating it yields CASSPSPAGYGELFF.

This chain joins TRBV9 and TRBJ1-3; the D is unclear. CDR3 length: 17 amino acids. The germline CDR1 and CDR2 sequences are SGDLS and YYNGEE. V lost 0 bases and J lost 0, with 13 bases in between. The CDR3 bases are TGTGCCAGCAGCGTAGATCGCGAAGCATACTCTGGAAACACCATATATTTT. Its translation: CASSVDREAYSGNTIYF.

CDR3 sequence (DNA): TGTGCCTGGAGTGCCGGGGTTACAACAGGGCTTGGAAACACCATATATTTT. This translates into CAWSAGVTTGLGNTIYF. The V gene is TRBV30, the J gene TRBJ1-3, with D perhaps matching TRBD1 (6 bases). Trimming pared 1 base from V and 3 bases from J, leaving 19 bases between. The germline V gene encodes CDR1 GTSNPN and CDR2 SVGIG (reference sequence). This CDR3 has 17 amino acids.

CDR3 residues: CASSVDRGRKGYTF. The CDR3 DNA reads as TGTGCCAGCAGCGTCGACAGGGGACGAAAAGGCTACACCTTC. The V gene is TRBV7-2, the J gene TRBJ1-2; TRBD1 matches at 8 bases. This CDR3 region has 14 residues. With V trimmed by 5 bases and J by 8 bases, 10 bases remained unmatched. Germline V gene data show CDR1 as SGHTA and CDR2 as FQGNSA.